This TCR beta chain was captured in a study of T cell changes during pregnancy in multiple sclerosis. V gave up 5 bases and J gave up 4 bases, with 20 bases separating them. The CDR3 covers 16 residues. Germline V gives CDR1 LGHNA, CDR2 YNFKEQ. Assay used: immunoSEQ multiplex PCR; TCRdb lists only in-frame clones, some missing. The table lists about 28,000 clones, 75% to 95% of them singletons, with about 6.3% in the top ten. The input for sequencing was CD8+ T cells from peripheral blood mononuclear cells, taken before pregnancy. The sequence was collected from a female donor with multiple sclerosis, enrolled in a pregnancy study. J is TRBJ1-1 and V is TRBV4-2, with D uncertain. CDR3 sequence reads: CASSKTLQERGTEAFF. CDR3 coding DNA: TGTGCCAGCAGCAAAACCCTCCAGGAACGGGGCACTGAAGCTTTCTTT.